This TCR beta chain was observed in a study of cytomegalovirus exposure and HLA in healthy donors. Whole-study context: Sequencing of 150 million to 200 million T cells in an earlier analysis found 100 million to 140 million unique TCR beta sequences. Researchers found that 81% of a few hundred genotyped donors fell within the Caucasian-associated ancestry cluster.

Use of 60 Vbeta and 13 Jbeta primers characterized the PCR. Using immunoSEQ multiplex PCR, the repertoire was profiled, and TCRdb retains in-frame clones only, with some absent. The sample lists about 140,000 clones, around 72% occurring once. Germline CDR1 is LNHDA and CDR2 is SQIVND (reference sequence). Trimming took off 3 bases at V and 4 bases at J, with 6 bases between the two ends. The CDR3 loop spans 13 amino acids. This TCR derives from a human donor in good health. The gene calls are TRBV19 and TRBJ1-4; D is uncertain. The sequenced material came from PBMCs. The CDR3 nucleotides are TGTGCCAGTAGTATGTACGGTAATGAAAAACTGTTTTTT. Its translation is CASSMYGNEKLFF.